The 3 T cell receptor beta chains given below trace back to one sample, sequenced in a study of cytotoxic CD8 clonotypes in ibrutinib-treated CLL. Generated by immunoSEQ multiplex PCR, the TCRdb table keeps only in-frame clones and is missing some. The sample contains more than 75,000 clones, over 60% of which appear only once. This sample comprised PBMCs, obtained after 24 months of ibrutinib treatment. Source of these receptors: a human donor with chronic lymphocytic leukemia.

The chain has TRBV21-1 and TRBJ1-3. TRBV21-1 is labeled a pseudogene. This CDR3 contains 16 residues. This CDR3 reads CASEAGDSYSGNTIYF. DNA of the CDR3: TGTGCCAGCGAGGCGGGGGACAGTTACTCTGGAAACACCATATATTTT.

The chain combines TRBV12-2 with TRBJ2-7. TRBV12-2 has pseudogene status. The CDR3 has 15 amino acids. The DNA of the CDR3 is TGTGCAAGTCGCTTAGGGGCGGAGTTTACCTACGAGCAGTACTTC. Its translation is CASRLGAEFTYEQYF.

CDR3 sequence: CAILGAANTEAFF. In DNA, the CDR3 is TGTGCGATCCTAGGGGCGGCCAACACTGAAGCTTTCTTT. V is TRBV30 and J is TRBJ1-1, with D possibly matching TRBD1 (5 bases). This CDR3 comprises 13 residues. Germline V gene data show CDR1 as GTSNPN and CDR2 as SVGIG (reference sequence).